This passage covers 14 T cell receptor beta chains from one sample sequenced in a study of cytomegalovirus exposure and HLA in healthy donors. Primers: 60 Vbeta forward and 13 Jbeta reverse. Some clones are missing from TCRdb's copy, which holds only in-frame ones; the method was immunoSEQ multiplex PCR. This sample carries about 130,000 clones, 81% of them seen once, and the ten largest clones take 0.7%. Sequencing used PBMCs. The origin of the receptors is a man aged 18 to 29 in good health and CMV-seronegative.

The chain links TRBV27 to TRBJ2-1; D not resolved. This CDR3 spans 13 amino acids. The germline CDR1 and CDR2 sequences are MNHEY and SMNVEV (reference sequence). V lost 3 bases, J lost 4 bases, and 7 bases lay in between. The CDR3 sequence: CASSLGLYNEQFF. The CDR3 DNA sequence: TGTGCCAGCAGTTTGGGCCTTTACAATGAGCAGTTCTTC.

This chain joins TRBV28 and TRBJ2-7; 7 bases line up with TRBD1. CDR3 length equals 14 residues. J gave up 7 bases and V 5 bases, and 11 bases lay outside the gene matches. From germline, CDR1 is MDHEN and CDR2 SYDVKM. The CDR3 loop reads CASSPGTAKGEQYF. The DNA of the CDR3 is TGTGCCAGCAGTCCCGGGACAGCCAAAGGGGAGCAGTACTTC. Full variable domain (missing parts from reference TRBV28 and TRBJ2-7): DVKVTQSSRYLVKRTGEKVFLECVQDMDHENMFWYRQDPGLGLRLIYFSYDVKMKEKGDIPEGYSVSREKKERFSLILESASTNQTSMYLCASSPGTAKGEQYFGPGTRLTVT.

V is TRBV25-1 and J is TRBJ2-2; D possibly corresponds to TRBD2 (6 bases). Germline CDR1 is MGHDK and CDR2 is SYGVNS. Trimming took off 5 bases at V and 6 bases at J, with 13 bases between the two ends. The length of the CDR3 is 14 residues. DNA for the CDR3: TGTGCCAGCAGTCAAATCGGGGGACCCGGGGAGCTGTTTTTT. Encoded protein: CASSQIGGPGELFF. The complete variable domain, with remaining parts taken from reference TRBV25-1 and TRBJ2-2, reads EADIYQTPRYLVIGTGKKITLECSQTMGHDKMYWYQQDPGMELHLIHYSYGVNSTEKGDLSSESTVSRIRTEHFPLTLESARPSHTSQYLCASSQIGGPGELFFGEGSRLTVL.

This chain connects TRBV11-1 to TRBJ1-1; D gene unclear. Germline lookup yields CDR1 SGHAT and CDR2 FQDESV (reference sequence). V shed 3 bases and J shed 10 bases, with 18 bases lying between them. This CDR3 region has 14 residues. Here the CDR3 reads CASSLEDGGLGAFF. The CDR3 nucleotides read TGTGCCAGCAGCTTGGAGGACGGTGGGCTGGGAGCTTTCTTT.

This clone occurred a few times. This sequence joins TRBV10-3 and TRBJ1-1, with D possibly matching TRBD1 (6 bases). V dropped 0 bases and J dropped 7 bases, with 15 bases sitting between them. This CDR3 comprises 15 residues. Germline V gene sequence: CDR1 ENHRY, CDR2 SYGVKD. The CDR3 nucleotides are TGTGCCATCAGTGAGTCGACTACAGTCAGGGGTGAAGCTTTCTTT. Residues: CAISESTTVRGEAFF.

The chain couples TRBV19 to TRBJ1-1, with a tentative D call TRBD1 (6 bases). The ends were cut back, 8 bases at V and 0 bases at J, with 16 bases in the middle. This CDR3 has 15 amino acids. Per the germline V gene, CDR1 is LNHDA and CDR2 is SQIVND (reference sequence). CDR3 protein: CASLPQGIMNTEAFF. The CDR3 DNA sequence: TGTGCCAGTTTACCCCAGGGGATAATGAACACTGAAGCTTTCTTT.

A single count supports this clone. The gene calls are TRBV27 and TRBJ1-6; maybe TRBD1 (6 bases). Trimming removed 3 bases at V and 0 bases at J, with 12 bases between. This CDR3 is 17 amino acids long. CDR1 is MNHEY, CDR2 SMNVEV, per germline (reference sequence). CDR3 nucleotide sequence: TGTGCCAGCAGTTTCAAACAGGGTAGCTCCTATAATTCACCCCTCCACTTT. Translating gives CASSFKQGSSYNSPLHF.

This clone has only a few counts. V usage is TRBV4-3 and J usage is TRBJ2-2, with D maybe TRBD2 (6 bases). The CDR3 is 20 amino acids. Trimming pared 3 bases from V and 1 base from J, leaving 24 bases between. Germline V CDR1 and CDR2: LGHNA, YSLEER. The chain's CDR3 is CASSQSLRVPGGVNTGELFF. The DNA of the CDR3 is TGCGCCAGCAGCCAGAGCCTTAGGGTACCCGGGGGTGTGAACACCGGGGAGCTGTTTTTT.

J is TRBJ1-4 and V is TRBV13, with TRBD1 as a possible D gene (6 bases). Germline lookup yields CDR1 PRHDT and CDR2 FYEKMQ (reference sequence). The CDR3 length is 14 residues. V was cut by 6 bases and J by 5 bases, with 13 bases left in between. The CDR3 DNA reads TGTGCCAGCAGGCCAACAGGGACGAATGAAAAACTGTTTTTT. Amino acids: CASRPTGTNEKLFF.

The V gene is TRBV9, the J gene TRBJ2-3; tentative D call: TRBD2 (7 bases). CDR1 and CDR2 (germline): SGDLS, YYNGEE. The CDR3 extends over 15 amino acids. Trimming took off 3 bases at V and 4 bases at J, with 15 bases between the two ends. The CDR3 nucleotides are TGTGCCAGCAGCGGCGTAGGGGGGGGCCCAGATACGCAGTATTTT. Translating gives CASSGVGGGPDTQYF.

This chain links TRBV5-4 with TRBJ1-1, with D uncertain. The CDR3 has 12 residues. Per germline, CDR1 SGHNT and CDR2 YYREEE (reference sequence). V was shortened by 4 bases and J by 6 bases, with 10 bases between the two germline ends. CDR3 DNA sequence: TGTGCCAGCAGCCTAGAGGGCCCTGAAGCTTTCTTT. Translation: CASSLEGPEAFF.

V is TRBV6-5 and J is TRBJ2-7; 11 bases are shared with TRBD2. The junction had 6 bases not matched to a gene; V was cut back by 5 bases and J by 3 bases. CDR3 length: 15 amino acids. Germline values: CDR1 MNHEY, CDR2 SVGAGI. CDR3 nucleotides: TGTGCCAGCAGTCCCACTAGCGGGGGATACTACGAGCAGTACTTC. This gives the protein CASSPTSGGYYEQYF.

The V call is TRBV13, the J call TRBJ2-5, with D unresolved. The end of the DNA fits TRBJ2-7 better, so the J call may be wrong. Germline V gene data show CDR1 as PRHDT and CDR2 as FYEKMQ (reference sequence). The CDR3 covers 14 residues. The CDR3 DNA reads TGTGCCAGCAGCTTTCCAAGCCTAGAACACGAGCAGTACTTC. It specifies CASSFPSLEHEQYF.

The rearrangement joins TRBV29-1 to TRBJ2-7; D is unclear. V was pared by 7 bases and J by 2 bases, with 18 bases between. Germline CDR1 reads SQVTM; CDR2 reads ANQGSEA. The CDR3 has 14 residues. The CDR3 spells CSAAADGFTYEQYF. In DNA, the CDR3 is TGCAGCGCGGCGGCCGATGGGTTCACCTACGAGCAGTACTTC.